These T cell receptor beta chains were read from a single sample in a study of OX40 agonist ivuxolimab in advanced cancers. Using immunoSEQ multiplex PCR, the repertoire was profiled, and TCRdb retains in-frame clones only, with some absent. Of about 26,000 clones in the sample, roughly 90% were seen once. This specimen consisted of CD4+ or CD8+ T cells sorted from blood, obtained in a trial of the OX40 agonist ivuxolimab. Source of these receptors: an adult with an advanced solid tumor such as melanoma, head and neck, liver or kidney cancer. Both conserved end residues are part of each CDR3. A D gene is named only where the DNA matches it firmly. Part of the rows lack a size; the others show once, few, many or a class for expanded clones.

j_call v_call clone_size d_call cdr3_aa cdr3_nt
TRBJ2-5 TRBV11-2 - - CASSHPAGLYTQYF TGTGCCAGCAGCCACCCAGCAGGGCTGTATACCCAGTACTTC
TRBJ2-1 TRBV10-3 - - CAISDRQDNEQFF TGTGCCATCAGTGACCGGCAAGACAATGAGCAGTTCTTC
TRBJ2-5 TRBV27 - TRBD2 CASSLLGGGDQETQYF TGTGCCAGCAGTTTATTGGGCGGGGGGGACCAAGAGACCCAGTACTTC
TRBJ2-1 TRBV27 - - CASSLGPGTFYNEQFF TGTGCCAGCAGTTTAGGGCCCGGGACCTTCTACAATGAGCAGTTCTTC
TRBJ2-5 TRBV11-2 once - CASSLESLSIETQYF TGTGCCAGCAGCTTAGAATCACTATCGATAGAGACCCAGTACTTC
TRBJ1-4 TRBV19 - - CASSLDEKLFF TGTGCCAGTAGTTTGGATGAAAAACTGTTTTTT
TRBJ1-3 TRBV27 - - CASSPDYGNTIYF TGTGCCAGCAGCCCTGATTACGGAAACACCATATATTTT
TRBJ2-2 TRBV11-2 - - CASSRRGNTGELFF TGTGCCAGCAGCCGGCGGGGGAACACCGGGGAGCTGTTTTTT
TRBJ2-7 TRBV7-9 - TRBD1 CASSATGYEQYF TGTGCCAGCAGCGCGACAGGGTACGAGCAGTACTTC
TRBJ2-7 TRBV6-5 few - CASSHGVNEQYF TGTGCCAGCAGCCACGGTGTCAACGAGCAGTACTTC
TRBJ2-3 TRBV11-1 - - CASSLPAGVNPSTDTQYF TGTGCCAGCAGCTTACCTGCAGGCGTGAACCCTAGCACAGATACGCAGTATTTT
TRBJ2-1 TRBV27 - - CASSRFSGLNNEQFF TGTGCCAGCAGCAGATTTAGCGGCCTGAACAATGAGCAGTTCTTC
TRBJ1-2 TRBV10-3 - - CAISESNYGYTF TGTGCCATCAGTGAGTCAAACTATGGCTACACCTTC
TRBJ2-7 TRBV10-2 - TRBD2 CASTRLAGVYEQYF TGCGCCAGCACGCGGCTAGCGGGGGTCTACGAGCAGTACTTC
TRBJ2-3 TRBV9 - TRBD2 CASSVPGAGGTDTQYF TGTGCCAGCAGCGTCCCTGGGGCGGGGGGGACAGATACGCAGTATTTT
TRBJ2-1 TRBV5-5 - - CASSWDTGFEQFF TGTGCCAGCAGCTGGGATACAGGGTTTGAGCAGTTCTTC
TRBJ2-5 TRBV5-4 - - CASSDGTRQETQYF TGTGCCAGCAGCGACGGGACTCGACAAGAGACCCAGTACTTC
TRBJ1-2 TRBV13 - TRBD1 CASSPQDREWVYGYTF TGTGCCAGCAGCCCCCAGGACAGGGAGTGGGTCTATGGCTACACCTTC
TRBJ1-5 TRBV27 - TRBD1 CASSEAPGGRPQHF TGTGCCAGCAGTGAAGCCCCAGGGGGACGGCCCCAGCATTTT
TRBJ2-1 TRBV27 - TRBD1 CASSLGPPGQGHEQFF TGTGCCAGCAGTCTAGGACCGCCGGGACAGGGACATGAGCAGTTCTTC
TRBJ2-7 TRBV7-9 once TRBD2 CASRTGGEEQYF TGTGCCAGCCGCACGGGGGGAGAGGAGCAGTACTTC
TRBJ2-7 TRBV6-1 once - CASSELGPSWTADEQYF TGTGCCAGCAGTGAATTGGGCCCCAGCTGGACGGCCGACGAGCAGTACTTC
TRBJ2-2 TRBV4-3 - TRBD1 CASSHPRGTGTTGELFF TGCGCCAGCAGCCACCCAAGAGGGACAGGGACCACCGGGGAGCTGTTTTTT
TRBJ2-3 TRBV27 - TRBD2 CASSLRLAGGSDTQYF TGTGCCAGCAGTTTACGTCTAGCGGGAGGCTCAGATACGCAGTATTTT
TRBJ1-1 TRBV4-1 once - CASSHPLNVKNTEAFF TGCGCCAGCAGCCATCCCCTGAATGTCAAGAACACTGAAGCTTTCTTT
TRBJ2-2 TRBV4-3 - - CASSQGRPLGELFF TGCGCCAGCAGCCAAGGTCGGCCATTAGGGGAGCTGTTTTTT
TRBJ2-5 TRBV27 - - CASMVSSSPRETQYF TGTGCCAGCATGGTTAGTAGCAGCCCGAGGGAGACCCAGTACTTC
TRBJ2-5 TRBV7-9 - - CASSLLEGVSYQETQYF TGTGCCAGCAGCTTGCTGGAGGGAGTATCCTACCAAGAGACCCAGTACTTC